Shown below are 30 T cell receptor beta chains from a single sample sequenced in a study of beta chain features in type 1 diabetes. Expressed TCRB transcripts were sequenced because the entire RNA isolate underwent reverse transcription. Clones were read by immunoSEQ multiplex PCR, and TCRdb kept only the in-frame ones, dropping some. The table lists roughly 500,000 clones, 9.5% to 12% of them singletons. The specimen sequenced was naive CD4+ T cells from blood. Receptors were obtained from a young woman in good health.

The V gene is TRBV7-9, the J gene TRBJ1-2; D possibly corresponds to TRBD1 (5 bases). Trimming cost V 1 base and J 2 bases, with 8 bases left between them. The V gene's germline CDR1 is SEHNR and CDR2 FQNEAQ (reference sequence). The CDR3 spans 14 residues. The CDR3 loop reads CASSLVQENYGYTF. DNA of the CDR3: TGTGCCAGCAGCTTAGTACAGGAGAACTATGGCTACACCTTC.

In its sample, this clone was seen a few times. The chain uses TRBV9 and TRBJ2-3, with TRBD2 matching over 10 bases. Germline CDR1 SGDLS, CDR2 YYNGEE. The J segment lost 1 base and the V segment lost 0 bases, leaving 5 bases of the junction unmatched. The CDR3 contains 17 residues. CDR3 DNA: TGTGCCAGCAGCGTAGTAATCAGCGGGAGGGGCACAGATACGCAGTATTTT. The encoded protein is CASSVVISGRGTDTQYF.

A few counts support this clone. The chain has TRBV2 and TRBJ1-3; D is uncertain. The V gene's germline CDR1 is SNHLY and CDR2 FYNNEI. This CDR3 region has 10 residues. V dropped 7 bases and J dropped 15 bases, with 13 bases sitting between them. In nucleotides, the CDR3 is TGTGCCAGCAACAGTCCCTCGGCATATTTT. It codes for CASNSPSAYF.

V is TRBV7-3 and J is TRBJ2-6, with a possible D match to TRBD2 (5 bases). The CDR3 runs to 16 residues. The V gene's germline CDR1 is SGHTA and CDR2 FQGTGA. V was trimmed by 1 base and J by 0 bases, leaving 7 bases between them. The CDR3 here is CASSLRGNSGANVLTF. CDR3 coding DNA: TGTGCCAGCAGCTTAAGAGGGAACTCTGGGGCCAACGTCCTGACTTTC.

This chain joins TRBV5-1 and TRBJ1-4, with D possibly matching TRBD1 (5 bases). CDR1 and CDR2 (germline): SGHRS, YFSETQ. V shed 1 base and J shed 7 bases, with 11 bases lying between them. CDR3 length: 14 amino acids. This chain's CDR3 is CASSLFRDSEKLFF. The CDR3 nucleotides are TGCGCCAGCAGCTTGTTCCGAGACAGTGAAAAACTGTTTTTT.

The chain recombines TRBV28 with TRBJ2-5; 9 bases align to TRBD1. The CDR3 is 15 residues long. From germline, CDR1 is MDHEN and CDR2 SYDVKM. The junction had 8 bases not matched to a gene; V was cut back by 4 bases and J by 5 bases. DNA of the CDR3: TGTGCCAGCAGTTCCGGACAGGGGTGGGTGGAGACCCAGTACTTC. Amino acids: CASSSGQGWVETQYF.

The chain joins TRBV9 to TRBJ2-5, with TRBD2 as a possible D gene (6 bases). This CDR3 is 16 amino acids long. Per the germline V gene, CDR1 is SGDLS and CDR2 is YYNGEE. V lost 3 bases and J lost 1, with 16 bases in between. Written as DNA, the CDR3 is TGTGCCAGCAGCGCCTTGACCGGGACTTCCCAAGAGACCCAGTACTTC. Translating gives CASSALTGTSQETQYF. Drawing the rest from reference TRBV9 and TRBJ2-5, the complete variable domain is DSGVTQTPKHLITATGQRVTLRCSPRSGDLSVYWYQQSLDQGLQFLIQYYNGEERAKGNILERFSAQQFPDLHSELNLSSLELGDSALYFCASSALTGTSQETQYFGPGTRLLVL.

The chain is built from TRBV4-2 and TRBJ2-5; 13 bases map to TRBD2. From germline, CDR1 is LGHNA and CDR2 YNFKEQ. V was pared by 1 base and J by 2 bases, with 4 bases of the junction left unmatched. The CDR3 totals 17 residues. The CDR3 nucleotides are TGTGCCAGCAGCCAAGTGCCGGGACTAGCGGGACAAGAGACCCAGTACTTC. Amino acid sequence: CASSQVPGLAGQETQYF.

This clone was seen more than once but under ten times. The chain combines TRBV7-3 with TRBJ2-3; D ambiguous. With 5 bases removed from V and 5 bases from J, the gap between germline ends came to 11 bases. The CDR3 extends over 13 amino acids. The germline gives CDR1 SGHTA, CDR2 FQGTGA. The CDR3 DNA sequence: TGTGCCAGCAGCCCAAGGATTGGAGATACGCAGTATTTT. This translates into CASSPRIGDTQYF. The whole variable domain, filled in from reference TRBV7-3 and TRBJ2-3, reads GAGVSQTPSNKVTEKGKYVELRCDPISGHTALYWYRQSLGQGPEFLIYFQGTGAADDSGLPNDRFFAVRPEGSVSTLKIQRTERGDSAVYLCASSPRIGDTQYFGPGTRLTVL.

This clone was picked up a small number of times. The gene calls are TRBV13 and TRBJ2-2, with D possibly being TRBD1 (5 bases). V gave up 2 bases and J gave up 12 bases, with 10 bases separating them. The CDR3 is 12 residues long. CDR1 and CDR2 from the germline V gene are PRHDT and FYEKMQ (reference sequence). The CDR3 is CASSLWAGKLFF. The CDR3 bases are TGTGCCAGCAGCTTATGGGCAGGGAAGCTGTTTTTT.

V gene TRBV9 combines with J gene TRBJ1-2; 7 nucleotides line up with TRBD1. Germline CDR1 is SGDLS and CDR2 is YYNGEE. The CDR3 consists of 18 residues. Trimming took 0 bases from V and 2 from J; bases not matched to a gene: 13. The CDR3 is CASSVAWSGQRGNYGYTF. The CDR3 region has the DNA TGTGCCAGCAGCGTAGCTTGGTCGGGACAGCGAGGGAACTATGGCTACACCTTC.

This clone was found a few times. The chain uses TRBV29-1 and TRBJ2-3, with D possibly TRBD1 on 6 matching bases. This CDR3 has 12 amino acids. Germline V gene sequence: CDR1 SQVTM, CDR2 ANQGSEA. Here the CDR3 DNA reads TGCGCGGGTGGACAGCTAACAGATACGCAGTATTTT. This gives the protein CAGGQLTDTQYF.

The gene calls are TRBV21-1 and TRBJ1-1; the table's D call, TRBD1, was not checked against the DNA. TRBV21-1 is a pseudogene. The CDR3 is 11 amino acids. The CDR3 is CASSNGQGSGF. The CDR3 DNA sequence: TGTGCCAGCAGCAACGGACAGGGTTCGGGGTTT.

Written as DNA, the CDR3 is TGTGCCAGCAGCGTCCGGACTAGTCGGTGGGACAATGAGCAGTTCTTC. This translates into CASSVRTSRWDNEQFF. The chain joins TRBV9 to TRBJ2-1; 7 nucleotides line up with TRBD2. CDR1 SGDLS and CDR2 YYNGEE come from the germline V gene. Germline trimming cut 2 bases from V and 5 bases from J; bases unmatched to any gene: 10. This CDR3 is built from 16 residues.

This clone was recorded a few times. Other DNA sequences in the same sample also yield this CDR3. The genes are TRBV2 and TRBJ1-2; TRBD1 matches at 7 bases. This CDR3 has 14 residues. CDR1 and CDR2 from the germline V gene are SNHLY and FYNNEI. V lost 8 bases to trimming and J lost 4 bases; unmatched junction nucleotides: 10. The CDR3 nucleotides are TGTGCCAGCCGCCGCGGGACAGCTTCCTATGGCTACACCTTC. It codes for CASRRGTASYGYTF.

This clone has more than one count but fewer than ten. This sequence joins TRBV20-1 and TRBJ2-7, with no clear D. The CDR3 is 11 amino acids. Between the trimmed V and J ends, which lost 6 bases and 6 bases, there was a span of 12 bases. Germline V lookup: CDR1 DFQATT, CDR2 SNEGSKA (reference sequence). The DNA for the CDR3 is TGCAGTGCAGGTGGGCGGCTCGAGCAGTACGTC. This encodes CSAGGRLEQYV.

The CDR3 spells CASSPTELRYNEQFF. Here the CDR3 DNA reads TGTGCCAGCAGCCCAACAGAGTTACGCTACAATGAGCAGTTCTTC. The J gene is TRBJ2-1, the V gene TRBV9; no reliable D call. V was trimmed by 4 bases and J by 3 bases, leaving 14 bases between them. This CDR3 contains 15 residues. The germline V gene has CDR1 SGDLS and CDR2 YYNGEE. Drawing the rest from reference TRBV9 and TRBJ2-1, the complete variable domain is DSGVTQTPKHLITATGQRVTLRCSPRSGDLSVYWYQQSLDQGLQFLIQYYNGEERAKGNILERFSAQQFPDLHSELNLSSLELGDSALYFCASSPTELRYNEQFFGPGTRLTVL.

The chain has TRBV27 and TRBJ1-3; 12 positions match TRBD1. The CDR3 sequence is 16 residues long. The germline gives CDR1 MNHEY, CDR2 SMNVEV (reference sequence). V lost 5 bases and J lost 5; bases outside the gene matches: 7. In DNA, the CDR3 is TGTGCCAGCAGTGCTACCGGGACAGGGGGCAGAAACACCATATATTTT. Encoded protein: CASSATGTGGRNTIYF.

CDR3: CSVEDLEGGYTF. The CDR3 DNA reads as TGCAGCGTTGAAGATCTGGAGGGAGGCTACACCTTC. The chain links TRBV29-1 to TRBJ1-2, with no clear D. Germline V lookup: CDR1 SQVTM, CDR2 ANQGSEA. Trimming cost V 0 bases and J 8 bases, with 10 bases left between them. The CDR3 is 12 residues long.

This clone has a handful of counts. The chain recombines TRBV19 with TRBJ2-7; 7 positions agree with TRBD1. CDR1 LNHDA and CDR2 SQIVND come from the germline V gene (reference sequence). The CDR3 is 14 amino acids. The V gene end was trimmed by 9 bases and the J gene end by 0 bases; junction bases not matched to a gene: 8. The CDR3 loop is CARTDRVSSYEQYV. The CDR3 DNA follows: TGTGCCAGGACCGACAGGGTGAGCTCCTACGAGCAGTACGTC.

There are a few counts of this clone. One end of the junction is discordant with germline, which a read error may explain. The CDR3 spells CASRWGVGSKDTQYF. CDR3 bases: TGTGCCAGCAGGTGGGGGGTCGGGAGCAAAGATACGCAGTATTTT. This chain connects TRBV7-2 to TRBJ2-3; weak D call: TRBD2 (6 bases). The CDR3 is 15 residues long. Germline CDR1 reads SGHTA; CDR2 reads FQGNSA.

CDR3 bases: TGTGCCAGCAGCTTAGTTGAGGCCGCCGGAGTGGCTTTCTTT. Protein sequence: CASSLVEAAGVAFF. The chain combines TRBV7-2 with TRBJ1-1; D unclear. Looked up from germline, CDR1 is SGHTA and CDR2 is FQGNSA. There are 14 residues in the CDR3. V was shortened by 1 base and J by 11 bases, with 17 bases between the two germline ends.

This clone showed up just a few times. This CDR3 reads CASSVGLQQGEQYV. Here the CDR3 DNA reads TGTGCCAGCAGCGTCGGACTTCAGCAGGGCGAGCAGTACGTC. The chain is built from TRBV7-8 and TRBJ2-7; D may correspond to TRBD1 or TRBD2 (5 bases each). This CDR3 comprises 14 residues. V gave up 5 bases and J gave up 6 bases, with 17 bases separating them. Germline CDR1 reads SGHVS; CDR2 reads FQNEAQ.

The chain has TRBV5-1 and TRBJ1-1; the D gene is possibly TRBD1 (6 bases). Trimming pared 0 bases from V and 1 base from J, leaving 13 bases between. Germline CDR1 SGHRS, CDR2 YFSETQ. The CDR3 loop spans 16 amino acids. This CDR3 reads CASSLAAQGWNTEAFF. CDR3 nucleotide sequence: TGCGCCAGCAGCTTGGCCGCACAGGGCTGGAACACTGAAGCTTTCTTT. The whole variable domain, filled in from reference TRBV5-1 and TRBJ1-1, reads KAGVTQTPRYLIKTRGQQVTLSCSPISGHRSVSWYQQTPGQGLQFLFEYFSETQRNKGNFPGRFSGRQFSNSRSEMNVSTLELGDSALYLCASSLAAQGWNTEAFFGQGTRLTVV.

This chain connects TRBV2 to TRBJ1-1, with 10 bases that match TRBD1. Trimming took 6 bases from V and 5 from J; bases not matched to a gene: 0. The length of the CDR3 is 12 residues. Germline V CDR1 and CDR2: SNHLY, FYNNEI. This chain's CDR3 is CASRGQGTEAFF. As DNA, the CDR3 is TGTGCCAGCAGGGGACAGGGGACTGAAGCTTTCTTT.

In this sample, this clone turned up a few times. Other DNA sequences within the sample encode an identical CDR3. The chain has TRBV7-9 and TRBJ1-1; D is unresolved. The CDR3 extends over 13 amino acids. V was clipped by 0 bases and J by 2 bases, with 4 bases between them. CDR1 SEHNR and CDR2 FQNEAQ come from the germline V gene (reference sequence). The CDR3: CASSLALNTEAFF. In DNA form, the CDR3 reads TGTGCCAGCAGCTTAGCTCTAAACACTGAAGCTTTCTTT.

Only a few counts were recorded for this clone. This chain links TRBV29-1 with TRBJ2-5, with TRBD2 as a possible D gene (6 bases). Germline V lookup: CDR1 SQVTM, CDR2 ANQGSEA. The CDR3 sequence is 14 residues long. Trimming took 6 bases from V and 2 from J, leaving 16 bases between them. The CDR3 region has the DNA TGCAGCGTCGGACGGGGGAGAGGGCAAGAGACCCAGTACTTC. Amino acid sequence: CSVGRGRGQETQYF. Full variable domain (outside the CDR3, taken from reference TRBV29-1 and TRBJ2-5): SAVISQKPSRDICQRGTSLTIQCQVDSQVTMMFWYRQQPGQSLTLIATANQGSEATYESGFVIDKFPISRPNLTFSTLTVSNMSPEDSSIYLCSVGRGRGQETQYFGPGTRLLVL.

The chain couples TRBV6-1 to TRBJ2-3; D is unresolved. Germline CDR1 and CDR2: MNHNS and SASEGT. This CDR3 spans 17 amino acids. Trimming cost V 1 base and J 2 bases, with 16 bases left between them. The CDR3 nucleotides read TGTGCCAGCAGTGAAGGCCCAGGCGGTACTTTCACAGATACGCAGTATTTT. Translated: CASSEGPGGTFTDTQYF.

This CDR3 reads CASSLWDTNTEAFF. Written as DNA, the CDR3 is TGTGCCAGCAGTTTATGGGACACAAACACTGAAGCTTTCTTT. This sequence joins TRBV28 and TRBJ1-1; tentatively, D is TRBD1 (5 bases). CDR1 and CDR2 (germline): MDHEN, SYDVKM. There are 14 residues in the CDR3. Trimming shortened V by 0 bases and J by 2 bases, and 7 bases separated the two germline ends.

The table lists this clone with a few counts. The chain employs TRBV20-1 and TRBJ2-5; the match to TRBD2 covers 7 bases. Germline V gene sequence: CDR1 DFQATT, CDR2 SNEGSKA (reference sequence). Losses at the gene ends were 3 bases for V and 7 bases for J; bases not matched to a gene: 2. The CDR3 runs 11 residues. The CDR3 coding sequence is TGCAGTGCTAGTGGGAGGGGGACCCAGTACTTC. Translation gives CSASGRGTQYF.